Only a few counts were recorded for the clone carrying this T cell receptor (beta chain). The V gene's germline CDR1 is SGHTA and CDR2 FQGTGA. The CDR3 totals 14 residues. Trimming pared 2 bases from V and 4 bases from J, leaving 11 bases between. In the authors' methods: Nucleated cell number was recorded as an estimate derived from reference gene primer amplification. Sequencing was performed with immunoSEQ multiplex PCR; in TCRdb, only in-frame clones are kept and a portion is missing. For V, J and clone size, that table is used; D and trimming come from the DNA. Found here are some 70,000 clones, about 87% of them singletons; the top ten hold roughly 6.2%. The data belong to a study of blood T cell repertoires in COVID-19. Background on the study: T cells, B-cell-depleted T cells, or PBMCs supplied cDNA or gDNA.

The receptor was isolated from a woman older than 75 with active COVID-19. The chain uses TRBV7-3 and TRBJ1-1; D is undetermined. Sequenced: peripheral blood. In DNA form, the CDR3 reads TGTGCCAGCAGCTTAGGTAGCACCGGCACTGAAGCTTTCTTT. As protein: CASSLGSTGTEAFF.